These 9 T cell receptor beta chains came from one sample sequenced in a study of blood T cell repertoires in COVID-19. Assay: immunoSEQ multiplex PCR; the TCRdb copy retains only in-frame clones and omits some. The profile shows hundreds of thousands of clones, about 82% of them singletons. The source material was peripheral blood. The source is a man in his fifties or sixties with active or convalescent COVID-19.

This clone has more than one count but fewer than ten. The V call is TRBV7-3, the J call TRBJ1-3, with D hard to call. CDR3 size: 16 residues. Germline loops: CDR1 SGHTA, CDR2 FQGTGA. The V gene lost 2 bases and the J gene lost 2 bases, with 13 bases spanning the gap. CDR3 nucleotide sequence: TGTGCCAGCAGCTTAGGGCCCGTCTCGGCTGGAAACACCATATATTTT. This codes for CASSLGPVSAGNTIYF.

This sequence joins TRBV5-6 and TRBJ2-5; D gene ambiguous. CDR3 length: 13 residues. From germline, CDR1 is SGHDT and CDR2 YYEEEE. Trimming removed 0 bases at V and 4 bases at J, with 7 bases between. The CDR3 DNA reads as TGTGCCAGCAGCTTGGGGGCGCGAGAGACCCAGTACTTC. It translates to CASSLGARETQYF. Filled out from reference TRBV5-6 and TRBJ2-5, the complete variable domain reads DAGVTQSPTHLIKTRGQQVTLRCSPKSGHDTVSWYQQALGQGPQFIFQYYEEEERQRGNFPDRFSGHQFPNYSSELNVNALLLGDSALYLCASSLGARETQYFGPGTRLLVL.

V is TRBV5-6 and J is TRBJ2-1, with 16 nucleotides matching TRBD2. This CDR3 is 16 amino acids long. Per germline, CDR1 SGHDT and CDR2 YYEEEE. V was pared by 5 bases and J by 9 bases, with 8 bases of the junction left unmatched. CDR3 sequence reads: CASRDGTSGRASEQFF. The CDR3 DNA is TGTGCCAGCAGAGACGGGACTAGCGGGAGGGCCAGTGAGCAGTTCTTC.

In DNA, the CDR3 is TGCGCCAGCAGCCAAGACCGACTAGCGGGAGGGATGGGAGAGACCCAGTACTTC. Protein product: CASSQDRLAGGMGETQYF. The chain has TRBV4-1 and TRBJ2-5; 14 bases line up with TRBD2. The CDR3 spans 18 residues. V shed 0 bases, J shed 4 bases, and the junction held 7 bases outside the gene matches. Germline CDR1 reads MGHRA; CDR2 reads YSYEKL.

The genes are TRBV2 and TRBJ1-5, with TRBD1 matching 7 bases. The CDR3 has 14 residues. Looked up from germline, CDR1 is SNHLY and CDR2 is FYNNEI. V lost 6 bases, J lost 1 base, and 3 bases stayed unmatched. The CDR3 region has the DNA TGTGCCAGCAGATTACAGGGGAGCAATCAGCCCCAGCATTTT. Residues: CASRLQGSNQPQHF.

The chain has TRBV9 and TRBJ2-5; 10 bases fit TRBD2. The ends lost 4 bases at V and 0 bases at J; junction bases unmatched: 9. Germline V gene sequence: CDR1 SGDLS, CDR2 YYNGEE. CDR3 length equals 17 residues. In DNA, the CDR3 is TGTGCCAGCAGCCGGAACCCGGGGACTAGCGACCAAGAGACCCAGTACTTC. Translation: CASSRNPGTSDQETQYF.

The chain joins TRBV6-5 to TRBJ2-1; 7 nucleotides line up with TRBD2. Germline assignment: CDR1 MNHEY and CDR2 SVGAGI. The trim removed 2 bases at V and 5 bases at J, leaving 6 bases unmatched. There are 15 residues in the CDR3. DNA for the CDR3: TGTGCCAGCAGTTACCGGGACTACGGTAACAATGAGCAGTTCTTC. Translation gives CASSYRDYGNNEQFF.

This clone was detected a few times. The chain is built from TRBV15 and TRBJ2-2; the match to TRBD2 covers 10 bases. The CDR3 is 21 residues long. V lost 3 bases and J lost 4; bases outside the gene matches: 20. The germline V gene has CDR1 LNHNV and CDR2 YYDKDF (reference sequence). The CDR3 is CATSSVRRTSGYSLGTGELFF. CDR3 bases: TGTGCCACCAGCAGTGTTCGTCGGACTAGCGGATACAGCTTGGGCACCGGGGAGCTGTTTTTT.

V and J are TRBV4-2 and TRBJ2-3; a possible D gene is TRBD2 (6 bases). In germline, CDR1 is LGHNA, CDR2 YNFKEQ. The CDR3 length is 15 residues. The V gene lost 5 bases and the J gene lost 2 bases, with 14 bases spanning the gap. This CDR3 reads CASSSRDSSTDTQYF. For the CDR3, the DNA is TGTGCCAGCAGCTCCCGGGACTCATCCACAGATACGCAGTATTTT.